The rows below give T cell receptor beta chains drawn from one sample of a study of T cells after yellow fever vaccination. A single record per CDR3 protein comes from TCRdb applying MiXCR to the 5' RACE reads. The sample lists 100,000 to 150,000 distinct CDR3 sequences, over 12% occurring once. Material: CD8+ T cells sorted from PBMCs, obtained 5 days after the yellow fever booster vaccination. Receptors originate from a man younger than 30 who received the YFV17D yellow fever vaccine. The CDR3 runs from the conserved cysteine through the conserved F or W. The D gene is left open where the match is weak. Rows give clone size only sometimes, using once, few, many, or a class for an expanded clone.

v_call	clone_size	j_call	d_call	cdr3_aa	cdr3_nt
TRBV5-5	few	TRBJ1-6	.	CASSSPYSPLHF	TGTGCCAGCAGCTCGCCTTATTCACCCCTCCACTTT
TRBV9	.	TRBJ2-1	.	CASSVDRYNEQFF	TGTGCCAGCAGCGTAGACAGATACAATGAGCAGTTCTTC
TRBV25-1	.	TRBJ2-6	.	CASSEWTDRSGANVLTF	TGTGCCAGCAGTGAGTGGACAGACCGCTCTGGGGCCAACGTCCTGACTTTC
TRBV6-5	.	TRBJ1-5	.	CASSLSSNQPQHF	TGTGCCAGCAGTTTAAGTAGCAATCAGCCCCAGCATTTT
TRBV2	few	TRBJ2-3	.	CASTRAGISDTQYF	TGTGCCAGCACCCGGGCGGGTATATCGGATACGCAGTATTTT
TRBV3-1	few	TRBJ2-5	.	CASAMGGPGEETQYF	TGTGCCAGCGCCATGGGGGGGCCAGGGGAAGAGACCCAGTACTTC
TRBV7-9	few	TRBJ1-1	.	CASSLRDTAFF	TGTGCCAGCTCCCTCCGGGACACAGCTTTCTTT
TRBV12-3/TRBV12-4	.	TRBJ1-1	TRBD1	CASSWTGGNTEAFF	TGTGCCAGCAGTTGGACAGGGGGGAACACTGAAGCTTTCTTT
TRBV12-3/TRBV12-4	.	TRBJ2-5	TRBD2	CASSKAGGSPAQYF	TGTGCCAGCAGTAAGGCGGGGGGCTCCCCGGCCCAGTACTTC
TRBV12-3/TRBV12-4	few	TRBJ2-2	.	CASSSGELFF	TGTGCCAGCAGCAGTGGGGAGCTGTTTTTT
TRBV29-1	.	TRBJ2-7	TRBD2	CSVDGSGGIYEQYF	TGCAGCGTTGACGGGAGCGGGGGGATCTACGAGCAGTACTTC
TRBV6-2/TRBV6-3	.	TRBJ2-4	.	CASSYSTRLGAKNIQYF	TGTGCCAGCAGTTACTCGACACGACTAGGAGCCAAAAACATTCAGTACTTC
TRBV29-1	few	TRBJ2-7	.	CSAESGRDYEQYF	TGCAGCGCTGAGTCCGGGCGCGACTACGAGCAGTACTTC
TRBV20-1	few	TRBJ1-5	.	CSATTRQSNQPQHF	TGCAGTGCGACCACCCGACAGAGCAATCAGCCCCAGCATTTT